The source of this TCR beta chain is a study of human T cells and chemical hapten exposure. Study information: For sensitization, 2% DPC was applied to an approximately 2 cm by approximately 2 cm patch of upper inner arm skin. The patients were mostly female; they had alopecia areata, totalis or universalis. Points from the study as a whole: Donor immune responses may differ from healthy people's, since all donors had alopecia.

The time point: pre-sensitization, week 0. Treatment: therapeutic diphenylcyclopropenone sensitization with weekly scalp DPC. After removal of 0 bases from V and 12 bases from J, the junction contained 8 bases not matched to a gene. The length of the CDR3 is 13 residues. Germline V CDR1 and CDR2: SQVTM, ANQGSEA. This clonotype was recorded a few times. Its specificity is unknown. TCRdb re-called the RACE reads with MiXCR, one entry per CDR3 protein. The table includes approximately 400,000 distinct CDR3 sequences, roughly 5.3% detected once. The TCR originated in a woman aged 45 to 65 with alopecia areata. Some clones in this sample may be carry-over from other donors' samples. The source was whole blood, collected in connection with sensitization to the hapten diphenylcyclopropenone (DPC). V is TRBV29-1 and J is TRBJ2-3, with TRBD2 identical over 8 bases. The CDR3 reads CSVEEGLAVPQYF. The CDR3 DNA reads TGCAGCGTTGAAGAAGGACTAGCAGTTCCTCAGTATTTT.